The T cell receptor (beta chain) described here comes from a study of shared clonotypes between healthy human individuals (dated by TCRdb to the early 2020s). Looking at the study overall: Three men and two women, aged 18 to 49 years, made up the cohort. Leukapheresis yielded between about 0.9 and 9 billion PBMCs per donor. Blood TCR repertoires of four to six healthy adults were deeply sequenced to estimate repertoire size and the extent of clonotype sharing between individuals. To increase sequencing depth and limit assay-specific biases, TCR repertoire library preparation and sequencing were carried out by different laboratories using diverse techniques. For each donor, three plates each were used for CD4 naive and CD4 memory, two plates were used for CD8 naive, and one plate was used for CD8 memory.

CD8 naive samples were CD45RO-negative cells positively selected for CCR7, giving a CD45RA+CCR7+ population that excluded TemRA cells. The donors were healthy, HIV-negative adults with no recently reported acute infections or vaccinations. Every donor was a Caucasian adult residing in Nashville, Tennessee, USA. Blood was obtained by leukapheresis, after which PBMCs were separated by Ficoll-Histopaque density gradient centrifugation and cryopreserved in liquid nitrogen vapor phase. Analytical flow cytometry was used to check the purity and quantity of every magnetically sorted T cell population. Genomic DNA was isolated from each sorted fraction and quantified by UV absorbance on a Nanodrop 2000c. Comment on this clone: The antigen this receptor binds is unknown. No qualities accompany the bases; no much larger clone lies one base away. Other DNA sequences from this sample encode an identical CDR3 as well.

TCR CDR3 regions were amplified from genomic DNA by multiplex PCR using the deep immunoSEQ assay. Extracted genomic DNA from each cell subset was distributed evenly across all wells of several immunoSEQ 96-well plates, and each plate was treated as a replicate. For sorted subsets, each replicate PCR was loaded with 200 ng genomic DNA, equivalent to about 30,000 T cell genomes. The purified libraries were quantified using a Qubit 3.0 fluorometer, sized with a Bioanalyzer 2100, and then quantified again using the KAPA Library Quantification kit. Every immunoSEQ 96-well plate was sequenced on a separate single-read 150-cycle Illumina NextSeq 550 flow cell. On the study's bioinformatics: Because the immunoSEQ output held only junctional sequences and lacked quality scores, the filtering could not match the filtering applied to full-length reads. Sequences were annotated with PyIR, a Python wrapper for IgBLAST v1.9, using IMGT germline references to assign V/J genes and CDR3. Reads with weak V/J assignments (E-value above 1e-6), missing CDR3, stop codons, out-of-frame junctions, or ambiguous translated residues were removed. A V3J clonotype was defined by an identical inferred V gene, J gene, and CDR3 amino acid sequence. Percentage overlap between repertoires was computed as shared unique clonotypes divided by the size of the smaller repertoire. Repertoire richness was assessed with RTK rarefaction, the Chao1 estimator, and Recon v2.1 estimates of unobserved clonotypes. Generation probabilities for all TCRbeta clonotypes obtained by the gDNA method from four donors were computed using OLGA. TCRdb carries this immuneACCESS record with in-frame sequences only. Its versions omit some clonotypes, under half of them owing to an unresolved V gene in the studies checked, with the rest unexplained. D and trimming come from the DNA, and the V and J calls and clone size come from that table. The sample table holds approximately 600,000 clones, of which roughly 95% were seen once. The top ten hold over 0.1% of the sample.

Here is what the overall study found, with its caveats: Sharing across several donors was observed for around 5% of naive CD4, under 4% of naive CD8, about 2.5% of memory CD4, and around 0.44% of memory CD8 clonotypes. Clonotypes shared by all four sorted-subset donors showed higher generation probabilities than non-shared clonotypes. Even with the large sequencing depth, rarefaction of the sorted-subset datasets indicated that sequencing was incomplete. Naive subsets generally had larger estimated clonotype richness than memory subsets. The small number of donors limited the genetic and exposure-history diversity represented. Pairwise subsampling indicated that sequencing depth was expected to affect the degree of clonotype sharing among donors. Sampling was restricted to blood, and TCR repertoires in tissue are likely to differ from TCR repertoires in blood.

This clonotype was obtained from a woman in her twenties or thirties in good health. The sample comprised naive CD8+ T cells sorted from blood. This specimen's cell subset or site label, interpreted: CD45RA+CCR7+.

The DNA sequence is as follows: TGTGCCAGCAGCTTGGGGTCCTCCTACGAGCAGTACTTC. Its protein is CASSLGSSYEQYF. The chain joins TRBV5-6 to TRBJ2-7, with the D gene call left open. Deletion took 0 bases off V and 0 bases off J, with a span of 4 bases between the germline ends. Counted from cysteine to phenylalanine, this CDR3 has 13 amino acids. Solely the CDR3 DNA is kept, with 39 bases framed from the first base. CDR1 SGHDT and CDR2 YYEEEE are derived from the germline V gene.